Many counts were recorded for the clone carrying this T cell receptor (beta chain). Antigen: not known. This entry belongs to a study of Graves' ophthalmopathy and Graves' hyperthyroidism. Trimming took 4 bases from V and 4 from J; bases not matched to a gene: 8. The length of the CDR3 is 16 residues. Per germline, CDR1 SGHTA and CDR2 FQGNSA. Amplification of the TCR beta CDR3 regions used RNA transcripts (as template). First-round RT-PCR used HTBI primers; second-round multiplex PCR followed. TCRdb re-called the multiplex PCR reads with MiXCR, one entry per CDR3 protein. The repertoire holds a few hundred thousand distinct CDR3 sequences, 15% seen once, with roughly 7% in the top ten. General observations from the study: Blood also contained most of the expanded thyroid clonotypes above 0.001 frequency.

The source is a woman under 30 with stable Graves' hyperthyroidism. Sequencing used peripheral blood. The chain recombines TRBV7-2 with TRBJ2-5, with 11 positions matching TRBD2. The chain's CDR3 is CASSWFLAGGSETQYF. DNA of the CDR3: TGTGCCAGCAGCTGGTTTCTAGCGGGGGGATCAGAGACCCAGTACTTC.